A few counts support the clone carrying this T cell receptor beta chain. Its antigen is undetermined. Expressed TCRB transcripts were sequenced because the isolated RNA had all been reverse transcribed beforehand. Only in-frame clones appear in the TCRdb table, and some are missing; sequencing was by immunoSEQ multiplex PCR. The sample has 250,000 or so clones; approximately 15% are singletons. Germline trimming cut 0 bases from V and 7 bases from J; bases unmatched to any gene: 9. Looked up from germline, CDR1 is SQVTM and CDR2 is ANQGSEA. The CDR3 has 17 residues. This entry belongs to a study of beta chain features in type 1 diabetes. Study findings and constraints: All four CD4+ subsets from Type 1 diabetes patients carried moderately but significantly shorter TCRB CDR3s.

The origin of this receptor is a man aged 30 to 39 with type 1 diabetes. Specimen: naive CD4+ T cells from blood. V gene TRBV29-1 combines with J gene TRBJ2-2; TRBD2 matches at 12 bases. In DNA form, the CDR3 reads TGCAGCGTTGAAGATCCACGGACTAGCGGGATCGGCGGGGAGCTGTTTTTT. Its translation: CSVEDPRTSGIGGELFF.